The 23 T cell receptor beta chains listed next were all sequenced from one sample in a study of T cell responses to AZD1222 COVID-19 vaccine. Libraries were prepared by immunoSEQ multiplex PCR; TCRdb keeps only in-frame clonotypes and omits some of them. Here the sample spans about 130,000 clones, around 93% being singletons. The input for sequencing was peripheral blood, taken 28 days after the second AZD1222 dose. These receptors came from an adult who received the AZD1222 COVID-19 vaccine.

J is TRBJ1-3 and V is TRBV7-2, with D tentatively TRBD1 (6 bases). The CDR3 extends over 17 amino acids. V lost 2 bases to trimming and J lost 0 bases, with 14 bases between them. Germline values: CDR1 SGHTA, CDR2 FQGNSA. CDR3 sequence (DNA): TGTGCCAGCAGCTTAATCGGTACAGGGTACTCTGGAAACACCATATATTTT. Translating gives CASSLIGTGYSGNTIYF. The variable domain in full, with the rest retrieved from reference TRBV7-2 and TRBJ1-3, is GAGVSQSPSNKVTEKGKDVELRCDPISGHTALYWYRQSLGQGLEFLIYFQGNSAPDKSGLPSDRFSAERTGGSVSTLTIQRTQQEDSAVYLCASSLIGTGYSGNTIYFGEGSWLTVV.

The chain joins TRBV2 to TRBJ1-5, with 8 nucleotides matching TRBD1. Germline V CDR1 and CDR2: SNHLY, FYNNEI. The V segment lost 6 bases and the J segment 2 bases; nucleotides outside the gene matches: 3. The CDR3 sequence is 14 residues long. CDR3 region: CASRQTGGNQPQHF. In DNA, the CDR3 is TGTGCCAGCAGGCAGACAGGGGGCAATCAGCCCCAGCATTTT.

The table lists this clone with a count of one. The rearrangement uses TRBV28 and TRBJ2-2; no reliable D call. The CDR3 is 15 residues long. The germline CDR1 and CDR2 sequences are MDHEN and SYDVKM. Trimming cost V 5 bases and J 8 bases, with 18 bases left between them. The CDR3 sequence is CASSHAAGTRGELFF. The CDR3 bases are TGTGCCAGCAGTCATGCGGCAGGCACCCGGGGGGAGCTGTTTTTT.

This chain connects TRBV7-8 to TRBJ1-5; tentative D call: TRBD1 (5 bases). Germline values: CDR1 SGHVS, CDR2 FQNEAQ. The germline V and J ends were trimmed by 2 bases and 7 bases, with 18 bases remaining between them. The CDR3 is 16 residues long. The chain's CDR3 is CASSLLGPTGRQPQHF. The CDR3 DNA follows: TGTGCCAGCAGCTTATTGGGACCGACCGGTCGACAGCCCCAGCATTTT.

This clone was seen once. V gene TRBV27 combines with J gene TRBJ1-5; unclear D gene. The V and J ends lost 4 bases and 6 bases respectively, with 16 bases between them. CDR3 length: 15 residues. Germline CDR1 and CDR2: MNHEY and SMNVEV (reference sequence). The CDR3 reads CASSSRPLGSQPQHF. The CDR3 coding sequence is TGTGCCAGCAGTTCGCGGCCCCTAGGAAGTCAGCCCCAGCATTTT.

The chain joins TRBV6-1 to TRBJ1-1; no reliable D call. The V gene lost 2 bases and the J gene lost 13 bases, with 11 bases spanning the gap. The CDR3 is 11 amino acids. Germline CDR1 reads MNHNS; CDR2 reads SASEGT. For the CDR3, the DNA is TGTGCCAGCAGTGAATTCGGTTGGAGTTTCTTT. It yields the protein CASSEFGWSFF.

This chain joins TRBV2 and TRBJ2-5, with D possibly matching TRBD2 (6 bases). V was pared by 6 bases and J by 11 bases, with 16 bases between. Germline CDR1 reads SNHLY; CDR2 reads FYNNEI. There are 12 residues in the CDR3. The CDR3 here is CASREGMGPQYF. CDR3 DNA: TGTGCCAGCAGGGAGGGAATGGGGCCGCAGTACTTC.

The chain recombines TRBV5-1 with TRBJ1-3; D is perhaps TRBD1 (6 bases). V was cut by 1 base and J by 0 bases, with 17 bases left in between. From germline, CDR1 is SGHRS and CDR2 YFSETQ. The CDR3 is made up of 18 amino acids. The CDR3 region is CASSLWGLRPTSGNTIYF. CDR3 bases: TGCGCCAGCAGCTTGTGGGGGCTCAGACCGACCTCTGGAAACACCATATATTTT.

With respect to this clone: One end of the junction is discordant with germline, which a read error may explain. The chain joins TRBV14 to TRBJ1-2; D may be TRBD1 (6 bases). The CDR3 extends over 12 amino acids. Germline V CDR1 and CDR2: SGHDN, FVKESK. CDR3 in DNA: TGTGCCAGCAGCCAAGATTGGAGGCACAGGGCTTTC. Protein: CASSQDWRHRAF.

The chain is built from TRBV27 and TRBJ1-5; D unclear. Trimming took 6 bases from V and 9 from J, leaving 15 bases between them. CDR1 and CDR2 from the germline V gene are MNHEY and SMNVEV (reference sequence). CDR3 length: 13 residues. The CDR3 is CASRPTANSPQHF. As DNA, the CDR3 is TGTGCCAGCAGGCCTACCGCTAATTCGCCCCAGCATTTT.

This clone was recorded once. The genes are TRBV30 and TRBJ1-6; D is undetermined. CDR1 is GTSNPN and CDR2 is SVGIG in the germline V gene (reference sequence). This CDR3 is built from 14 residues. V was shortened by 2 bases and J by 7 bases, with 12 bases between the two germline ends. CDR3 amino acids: CAWSQGTRNSPLHF. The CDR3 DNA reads TGTGCCTGGAGTCAAGGAACACGGAATTCACCCCTCCACTTT.

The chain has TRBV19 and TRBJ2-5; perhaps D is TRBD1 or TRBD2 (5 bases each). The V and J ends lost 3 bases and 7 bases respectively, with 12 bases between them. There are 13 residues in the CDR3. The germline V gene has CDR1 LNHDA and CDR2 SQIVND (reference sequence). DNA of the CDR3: TGTGCCAGTAGTATGGGGACCGTGGGGACCCAGTACTTC. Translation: CASSMGTVGTQYF. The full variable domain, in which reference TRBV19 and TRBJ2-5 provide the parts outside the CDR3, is DGGITQSPKYLFRKEGQNVTLSCEQNLNHDAMYWYRQDPGQGLRLIYYSQIVNDFQKGDIAEGYSVSREKKESFPLTVTSAQKNPTAFYLCASSMGTVGTQYFGPGTRLLVL.

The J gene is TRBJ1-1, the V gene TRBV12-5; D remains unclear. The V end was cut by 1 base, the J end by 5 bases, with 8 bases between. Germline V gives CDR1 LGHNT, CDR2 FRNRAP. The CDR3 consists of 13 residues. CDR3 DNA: TGTGCTAGTGGTTTGGGTAGGGAAACTGAAGCTTTCTTT. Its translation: CASGLGRETEAFF.

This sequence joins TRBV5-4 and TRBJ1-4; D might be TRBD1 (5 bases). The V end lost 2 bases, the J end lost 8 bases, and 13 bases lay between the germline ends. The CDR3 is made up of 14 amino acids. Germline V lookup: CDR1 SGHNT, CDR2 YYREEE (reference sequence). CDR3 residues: CASSFRSTAEKLFF. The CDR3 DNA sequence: TGTGCCAGCAGCTTCAGATCGACAGCAGAAAAACTGTTTTTT.

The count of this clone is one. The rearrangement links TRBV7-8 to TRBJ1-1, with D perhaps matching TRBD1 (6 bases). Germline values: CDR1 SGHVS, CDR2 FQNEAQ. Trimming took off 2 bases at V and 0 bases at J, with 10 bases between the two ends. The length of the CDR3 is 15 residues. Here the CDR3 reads CASSLIPGVNTEAFF. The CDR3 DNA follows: TGTGCCAGCAGCTTAATCCCAGGGGTGAACACTGAAGCTTTCTTT.

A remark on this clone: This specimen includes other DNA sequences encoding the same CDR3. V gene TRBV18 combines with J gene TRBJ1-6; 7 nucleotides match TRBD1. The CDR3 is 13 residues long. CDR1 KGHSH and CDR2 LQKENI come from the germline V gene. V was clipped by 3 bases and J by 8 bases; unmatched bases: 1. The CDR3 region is CASSPQGDSPLHF. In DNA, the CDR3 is TGTGCCAGCTCACCTCAGGGGGATTCACCCCTCCACTTT.

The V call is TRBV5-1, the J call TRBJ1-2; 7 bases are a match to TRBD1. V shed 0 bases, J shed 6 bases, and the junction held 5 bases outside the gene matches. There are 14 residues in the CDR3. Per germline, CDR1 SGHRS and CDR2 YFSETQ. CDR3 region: CASSLDSGGDGYTF. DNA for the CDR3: TGCGCCAGCAGCTTGGATTCAGGGGGAGATGGCTACACCTTC.

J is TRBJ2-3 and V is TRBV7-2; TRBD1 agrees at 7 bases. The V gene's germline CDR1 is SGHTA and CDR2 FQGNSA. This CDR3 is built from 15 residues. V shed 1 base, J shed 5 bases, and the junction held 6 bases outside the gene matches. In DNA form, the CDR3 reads TGTGCCAGCAGCTTAGAGGACAGGCATGTAGATACGCAGTATTTT. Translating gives CASSLEDRHVDTQYF.

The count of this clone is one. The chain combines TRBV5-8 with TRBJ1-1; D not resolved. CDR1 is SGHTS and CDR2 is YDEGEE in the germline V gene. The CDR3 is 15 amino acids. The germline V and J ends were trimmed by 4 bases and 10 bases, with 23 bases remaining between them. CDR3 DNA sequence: TGTGCCAGCAGCGATCGACGGGCTTCCTCCCCGGGAGCTTTCTTT. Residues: CASSDRRASSPGAFF. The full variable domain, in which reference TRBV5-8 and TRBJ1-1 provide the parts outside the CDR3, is EAGVTQSPTHLIKTRGQQATLRCSPISGHTSVYWYQQALGLGLQFLLWYDEGEERNRGNFPPRFSGRQFPNYSSELNVNALELEDSALYLCASSDRRASSPGAFFGQGTRLTVV.

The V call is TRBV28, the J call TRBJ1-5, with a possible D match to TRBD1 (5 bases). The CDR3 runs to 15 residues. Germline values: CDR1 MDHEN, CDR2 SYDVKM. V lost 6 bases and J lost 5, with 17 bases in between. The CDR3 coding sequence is TGTGCCAGCAGCCCTAGGGGCCCGGGGTATCAGCCCCAGCATTTT. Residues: CASSPRGPGYQPQHF. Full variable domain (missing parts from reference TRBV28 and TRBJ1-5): DVKVTQSSRYLVKRTGEKVFLECVQDMDHENMFWYRQDPGLGLRLIYFSYDVKMKEKGDIPEGYSVSREKKERFSLILESASTNQTSMYLCASSPRGPGYQPQHFGDGTRLSIL.

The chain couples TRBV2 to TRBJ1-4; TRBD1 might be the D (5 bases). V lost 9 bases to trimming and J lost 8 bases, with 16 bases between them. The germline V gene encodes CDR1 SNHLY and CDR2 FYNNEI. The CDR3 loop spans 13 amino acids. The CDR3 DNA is TGTGCCAGTTTCGACAGAGGACCGGAAAAACTGTTTTTT. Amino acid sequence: CASFDRGPEKLFF.

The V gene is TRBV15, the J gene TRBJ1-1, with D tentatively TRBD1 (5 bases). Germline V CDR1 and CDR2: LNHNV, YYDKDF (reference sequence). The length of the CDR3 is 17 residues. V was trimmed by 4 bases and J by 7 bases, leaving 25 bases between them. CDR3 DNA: TGTGCCACCAGCATCCAACCGCTTCGGGGCACTCGTGGTGAAGCTTTCTTT. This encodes CATSIQPLRGTRGEAFF. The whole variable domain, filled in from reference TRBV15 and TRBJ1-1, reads DAMVIQNPRYQVTQFGKPVTLSCSQTLNHNVMYWYQQKSSQAPKLLFHYYDKDFNNEADTPDNFQSRRPNTSFCFLDIRSPGLGDTAMYLCATSIQPLRGTRGEAFFGQGTRLTVV.

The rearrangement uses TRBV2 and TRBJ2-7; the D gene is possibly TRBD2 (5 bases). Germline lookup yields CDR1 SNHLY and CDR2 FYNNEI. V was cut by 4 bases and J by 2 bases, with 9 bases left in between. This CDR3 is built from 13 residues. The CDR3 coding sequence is TGTGCCAGCAGTGTCCTGAGGGCCTACGAGCAGTACTTC. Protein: CASSVLRAYEQYF.